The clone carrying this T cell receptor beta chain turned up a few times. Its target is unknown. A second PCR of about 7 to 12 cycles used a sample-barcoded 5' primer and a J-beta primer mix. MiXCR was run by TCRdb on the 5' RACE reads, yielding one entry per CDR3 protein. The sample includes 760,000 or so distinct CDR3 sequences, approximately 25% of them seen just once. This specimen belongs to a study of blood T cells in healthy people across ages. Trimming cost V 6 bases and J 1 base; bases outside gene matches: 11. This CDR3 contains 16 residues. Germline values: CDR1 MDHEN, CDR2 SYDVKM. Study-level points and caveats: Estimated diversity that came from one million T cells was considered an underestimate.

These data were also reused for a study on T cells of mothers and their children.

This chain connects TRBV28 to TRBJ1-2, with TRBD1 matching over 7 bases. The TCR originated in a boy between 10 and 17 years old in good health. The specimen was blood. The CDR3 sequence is CASSLPGTDRNYGYTF. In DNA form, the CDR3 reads TGTGCCAGCAGCCTCCCCGGGACAGATCGTAACTATGGCTACACCTTC.